This is a list of T cell receptor beta chains from one sample in a study of memory CD4+ T cells and cytomegalovirus serostatus. Assay used: immunoSEQ multiplex PCR; TCRdb lists only in-frame clones, some missing. This table has tens of thousands of clones, roughly 84% appearing once. The sequencing sample was made of memory CD4+ T cells from blood. Source of these receptors: an adult in good health and CMV-seronegative. Some clones in this sample may be carry-over from other donors' samples. CDR3s include the opening cysteine and the closing phenylalanine or tryptophan. A D gene is named only where the DNA matches it firmly. Not every row has a clone size; where given, it reads once, few, many or a size class.

J: TRBJ1-3; D: NA; V: TRBV4-3; size: NA; CDR3: CASSQGGARYGNTIYF; DNA: TGCGCCAGCAGCCAAGGTGGGGCTCGGTATGGAAACACCATATATTTT
J: TRBJ1-2; D: NA; V: TRBV28; size: NA; CDR3: CASTSAHYGYTF; DNA: TGTGCCAGCACTTCAGCCCACTATGGCTACACCTTC
J: TRBJ1-1; D: NA; V: TRBV19; size: NA; CDR3: CASRSGGTEAFF; DNA: TGTGCCAGCCGGTCCGGAGGCACTGAAGCTTTCTTT
J: TRBJ2-3; D: NA; V: TRBV28; size: NA; CDR3: CASSLVNGPDTQYF; DNA: TGTGCCAGCAGTTTAGTCAATGGCCCAGATACGCAGTATTTT
J: TRBJ2-2; D: NA; V: TRBV2; size: NA; CDR3: CASSQGSDGELFF; DNA: TGTGCCAGCAGCCAGGGGAGTGACGGGGAGCTGTTTTTT
J: TRBJ1-3; D: NA; V: TRBV5-4; size: NA; CDR3: CASSLPEAKSSGNTIYF; DNA: TGTGCCAGCAGCTTGCCGGAAGCAAAAAGCTCTGGAAACACCATATATTTT
J: TRBJ2-1; D: TRBD2; V: TRBV30; size: NA; CDR3: CAWSVGGRYGEQFF; DNA: TGTGCCTGGAGTGTAGGCGGGAGATATGGTGAGCAGTTCTTC
J: TRBJ2-1; D: TRBD2; V: TRBV29-1; size: NA; CDR3: CSVDPTGGHEQFF; DNA: TGCAGCGTTGACCCGACGGGGGGTCATGAGCAGTTCTTC
J: TRBJ2-5; D: NA; V: TRBV6-5; size: NA; CDR3: CASSYSGAQETQYF; DNA: TGTGCCAGCAGTTATAGCGGAGCCCAAGAGACCCAGTACTTC
J: TRBJ1-2; D: TRBD1; V: TRBV7-9; size: NA; CDR3: CASSSRGLGLGYTF; DNA: TGTGCCAGCAGCTCCAGGGGGCTCGGGCTTGGCTACACCTTC
J: TRBJ2-2; D: NA; V: TRBV9; size: NA; CDR3: CASSKHTGELFF; DNA: TGTGCCAGCAGCAAACACACCGGGGAGCTGTTTTTT
J: TRBJ2-3; D: NA; V: TRBV7-9; size: NA; CDR3: CASSTNRRGFTDTQYF; DNA: TGTGCCAGCAGCACAAACAGGCGGGGTTTCACAGATACGCAGTATTTT
J: TRBJ1-5; D: TRBD1; V: TRBV27; size: once; CDR3: CASSLWGQGGQPQHF; DNA: TGTGCCAGCAGTTTATGGGGACAGGGCGGTCAGCCCCAGCATTTT
J: TRBJ2-5; D: TRBD1; V: TRBV7-3; size: few; CDR3: CASSPTGTGWGTQYF; DNA: TGTGCCAGCAGCCCGACCGGGACAGGATGGGGGACCCAGTACTTC
J: TRBJ1-1; D: NA; V: TRBV28; size: NA; CDR3: CASSLRSGVTEAFF; DNA: TGTGCCAGCAGTTTACGATCAGGGGTCACTGAAGCTTTCTTT
J: TRBJ2-6; D: NA; V: TRBV11-2; size: NA; CDR3: CASSLGLAGANVLTF; DNA: TGTGCCAGCAGCTTAGGACTAGCTGGGGCCAACGTCCTGACTTTC
J: TRBJ1-1; D: TRBD1; V: TRBV11-2; size: NA; CDR3: CASSKGQGNTEAFF; DNA: TGTGCCAGCAGCAAGGGACAGGGGAACACTGAAGCTTTCTTT
J: TRBJ1-2; D: TRBD1; V: TRBV5-1; size: few; CDR3: CASSLGQGYYGYTF; DNA: TGCGCCAGCAGCCTTGGACAGGGGTACTATGGCTACACCTTC
J: TRBJ1-2; D: NA; V: TRBV14; size: few; CDR3: CASSQERGRVGNYGYTF; DNA: TGTGCCAGCAGCCAAGAACGGGGGCGCGTCGGGAACTATGGCTACACCTTC
J: TRBJ2-3; D: TRBD1; V: TRBV28; size: NA; CDR3: CASRTGVTDTQYF; DNA: TGTGCCAGCAGAACAGGGGTCACAGATACGCAGTATTTT
J: TRBJ1-2; D: TRBD1; V: TRBV11-2; size: NA; CDR3: CASSGTANYGYTF; DNA: TGTGCCAGCAGCGGGACAGCCAACTATGGCTACACCTTC
J: TRBJ1-5; D: NA; V: TRBV6-6; size: NA; CDR3: CASSRGVGQSSQPQHF; DNA: TGTGCCAGCAGTAGGGGTGTGGGCCAATCGTCCCAGCCCCAGCATTTT
J: TRBJ2-2; D: TRBD2; V: TRBV5-1; size: NA; CDR3: CASNPLAGRNTGELFF; DNA: TGCGCCAGCAATCCCCTAGCGGGGAGGAACACCGGGGAGCTGTTTTTT
J: TRBJ2-7; D: NA; V: TRBV30; size: NA; CDR3: CAWSATSTYEQYF; DNA: TGTGCCTGGAGTGCCACAAGCACCTACGAGCAGTACTTC
J: TRBJ2-2; D: TRBD1; V: TRBV5-1; size: NA; CDR3: CASSIGQGDTGELFF; DNA: TGCGCCAGCAGCATAGGACAGGGTGACACCGGGGAGCTGTTTTTT
J: TRBJ2-7; D: TRBD2; V: TRBV28; size: NA; CDR3: CASSSSGTSGRRPFF; DNA: TGTGCCAGCAGTTCCTCCGGGACTAGCGGGAGGCGACCTTTTTTC
J: TRBJ1-1; D: NA; V: TRBV7-6; size: NA; CDR3: CASSLAGITEAFF; DNA: TGTGCCAGCAGCTTAGCAGGGATTACTGAAGCTTTCTTT
J: TRBJ2-3; D: NA; V: TRBV21-1; size: NA; CDR3: CASSKALWTSGSFITSTDTQYF; DNA: TGTGCCAGCAGCAAAGCGCTATGGACTAGCGGGAGCTTTATAACTAGCACAGATACGCAGTATTTT
J: TRBJ2-2; D: NA; V: TRBV30; size: NA; CDR3: CAWSLSAGELFF; DNA: TGTGCCTGGAGTCTGAGTGCCGGGGAGCTGTTTTTT
J: TRBJ2-1; D: TRBD2; V: TRBV7-2; size: NA; CDR3: CASSERLAGGRNEQFF; DNA: TGTGCCAGCAGCGAAAGACTAGCGGGAGGGCGTAATGAGCAGTTCTTC
J: TRBJ2-3; D: NA; V: TRBV5-1; size: once; CDR3: CASSLAGTITDTQYF; DNA: TGCGCCAGCAGCTTGGCCGGGACCATCACAGATACGCAGTATTTT
J: TRBJ1-1; D: NA; V: TRBV10-3; size: NA; CDR3: CAISERTEAFF; DNA: TGTGCCATCTCTGAAAGGACAGAAGCTTTCTTT
J: TRBJ2-2; D: NA; V: TRBV7-3; size: NA; CDR3: CASSLSSTGELFF; DNA: TGTGCCAGCAGCTTAAGTAGTACCGGGGAGCTGTTTTTT
J: TRBJ1-4; D: NA; V: TRBV25-1; size: NA; CDR3: CASSEGSRATNEKLFF; DNA: TGTGCCAGCAGTGAAGGGTCGAGGGCAACTAATGAAAAACTGTTTTTT
J: TRBJ2-5; D: NA; V: TRBV2; size: NA; CDR3: CASSGLGGALETQYF; DNA: TGTGCCAGCAGTGGCCTTGGGGGGGCGCTTGAGACCCAGTACTTC
J: TRBJ1-1; D: NA; V: TRBV11-2; size: NA; CDR3: CASSLVWGADTEAFF; DNA: TGTGCCAGCAGCTTAGTCTGGGGGGCTGACACTGAAGCTTTCTTT
J: TRBJ1-2; D: NA; V: TRBV13; size: NA; CDR3: CASSLGPGRDNRYGYTF; DNA: TGTGCCAGCAGCTTAGGCCCGGGTAGGGATAATAGGTATGGCTACACCTTC
J: TRBJ2-1; D: NA; V: TRBV5-1; size: NA; CDR3: CASSLVAGQDEQFF; DNA: TGCGCCAGCAGCTTGGTAGCGGGACAGGATGAGCAGTTCTTC
J: TRBJ2-7; D: NA; V: TRBV4-2; size: NA; CDR3: CASNRDSTSSYEQYF; DNA: TGTGCCAGCAACAGGGACTCCACGAGCTCCTACGAGCAGTACTTC
J: TRBJ1-6; D: TRBD1; V: TRBV11-2; size: few; CDR3: CASSSGGQVNSPLHF; DNA: TGTGCCAGCAGCTCCGGGGGACAGGTCAATTCACCCCTCCACTTT
J: TRBJ1-1; D: NA; V: TRBV6-5; size: once; CDR3: CASSYRPQISGTEAFF; DNA: TGTGCCAGCAGTTATCGCCCCCAGATTTCTGGCACTGAAGCTTTCTTT
J: TRBJ2-7; D: NA; V: TRBV7-8; size: NA; CDR3: CASSLALHEQYF; DNA: TGTGCCAGCAGCTTAGCATTGCACGAGCAGTACTTC
J: TRBJ2-2; D: TRBD2; V: TRBV5-1; size: NA; CDR3: CASSLGSGSRDTGELFF; DNA: TGCGCCAGCAGCTTGGGAAGCGGGAGTCGTGACACCGGGGAGCTGTTTTTT
J: TRBJ1-1; D: NA; V: TRBV27; size: NA; CDR3: CASSFRAGRLNTEAFF; DNA: TGTGCCAGCAGTTTTAGGGCAGGGAGGCTGAACACTGAAGCTTTCTTT
J: TRBJ2-5; D: NA; V: TRBV29-1; size: NA; CDR3: CSVTLLGEFETQYF; DNA: TGCAGCGTAACCCTGTTGGGGGAATTTGAGACCCAGTACTTC
J: TRBJ2-2; D: NA; V: TRBV5-4; size: NA; CDR3: CASSLGIGLGTGELFF; DNA: TGTGCCAGCAGCTTGGGGATAGGGTTGGGCACCGGGGAGCTGTTTTTT
J: TRBJ2-1; D: NA; V: TRBV12-5; size: medium-sized; CDR3: CASAPRPEGGQFF; DNA: TGTGCTAGTGCCCCTCGACCCGAAGGGGGGCAGTTCTTC
J: TRBJ1-2; D: NA; V: TRBV7-9; size: NA; CDR3: CASSLDSLTGGYTF; DNA: TGTGCCAGCAGCTTAGACAGTCTCACGGGGGGCTACACCTTC
J: TRBJ2-7; D: NA; V: TRBV5-1; size: NA; CDR3: CASSLGQVAAEQYF; DNA: TGCGCCAGCAGCTTGGGTCAGGTTGCGGCCGAGCAGTACTTC
J: TRBJ1-1; D: NA; V: TRBV6-1; size: few; CDR3: CASSEVAGAFF; DNA: TGTGCCAGCAGTGAGGTGGCGGGAGCTTTCTTT